Sequencing of this TCR beta chain was carried out in a study of blood T cell repertoires in COVID-19. Study-wide context: The origin of the acute and convalescent COVID-19 samples was the United States, Italy and Spain. PBMCs, B-cell-depleted T cells, or T cells provided the cDNA or gDNA that made up the material.

Per the study methods: Amplification of reference gene primers provided the estimated nucleated cell counts. TCRdb's copy holds only in-frame clones and misses some; the assay was immunoSEQ multiplex PCR. That table furnishes V, J and clone size, whereas the DNA furnished D and trimming. Here the sample spans roughly 50,000 clones, around four fifths being singletons. This clone was detected only a few times. The clonotype comes from a woman aged 55-70 years with acute or convalescent COVID-19. The sequenced material came from peripheral blood.

As DNA, the CDR3 is TGTGCCACCCGAGACATTTACGGAAACACCATATATTTT. Protein sequence: CATRDIYGNTIYF. The rearrangement joins TRBV6-5 to TRBJ1-3; unclear D gene. In germline, CDR1 is MNHEY, CDR2 SVGAGI. Trimming took off 10 bases at V and 4 bases at J, with 14 bases between the two ends. The CDR3 length is 13 residues.